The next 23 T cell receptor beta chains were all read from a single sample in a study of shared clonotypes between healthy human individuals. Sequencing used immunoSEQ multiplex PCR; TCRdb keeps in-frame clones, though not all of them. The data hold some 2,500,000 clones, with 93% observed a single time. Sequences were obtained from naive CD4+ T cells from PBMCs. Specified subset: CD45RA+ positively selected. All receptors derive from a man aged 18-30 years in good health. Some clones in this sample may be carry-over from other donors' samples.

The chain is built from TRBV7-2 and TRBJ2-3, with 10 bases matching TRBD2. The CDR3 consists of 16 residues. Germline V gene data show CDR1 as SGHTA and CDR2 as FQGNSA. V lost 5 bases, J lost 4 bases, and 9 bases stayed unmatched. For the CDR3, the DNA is TGTGCCAGCAGCCCCCGGGTAGCGGGAGGACCAGATACGCAGTATTTT. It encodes CASSPRVAGGPDTQYF.

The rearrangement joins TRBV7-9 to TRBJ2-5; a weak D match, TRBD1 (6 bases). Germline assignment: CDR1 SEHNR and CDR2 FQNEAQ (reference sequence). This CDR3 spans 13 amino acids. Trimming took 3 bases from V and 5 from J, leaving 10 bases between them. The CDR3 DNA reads TGTGCCAGCAGCTTGAGGGGGATTGAGACCCAGTACTTC. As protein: CASSLRGIETQYF. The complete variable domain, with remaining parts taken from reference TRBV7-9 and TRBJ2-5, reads DTGVSQNPRHKITKRGQNVTFRCDPISEHNRLYWYRQTLGQGPEFLTYFQNEAQLEKSRLLSDRFSAERPKGSFSTLEIQRTEQGDSAMYLCASSLRGIETQYFGPGTRLLVL.

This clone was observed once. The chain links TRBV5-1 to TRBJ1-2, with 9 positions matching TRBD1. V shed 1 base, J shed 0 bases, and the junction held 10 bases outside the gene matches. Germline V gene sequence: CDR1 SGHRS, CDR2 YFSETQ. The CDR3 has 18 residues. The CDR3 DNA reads TGCGCCAGCAGCTTGACAGGGGGCGTTACATCCACTAACTATGGCTACACCTTC. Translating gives CASSLTGGVTSTNYGYTF.

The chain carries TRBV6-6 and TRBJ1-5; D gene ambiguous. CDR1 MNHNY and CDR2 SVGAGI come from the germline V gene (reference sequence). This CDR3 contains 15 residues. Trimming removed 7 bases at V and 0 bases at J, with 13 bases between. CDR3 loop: CASTQYADSNQPQHF. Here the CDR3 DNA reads TGTGCCAGCACGCAATATGCGGATAGCAATCAGCCCCAGCATTTT.

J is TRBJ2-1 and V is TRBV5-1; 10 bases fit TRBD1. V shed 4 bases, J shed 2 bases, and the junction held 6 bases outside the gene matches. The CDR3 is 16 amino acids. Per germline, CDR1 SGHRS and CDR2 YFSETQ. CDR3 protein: CASSLDRGFPYNEQFF. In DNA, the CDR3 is TGCGCCAGCAGCCTGGACAGGGGGTTCCCCTACAATGAGCAGTTCTTC.

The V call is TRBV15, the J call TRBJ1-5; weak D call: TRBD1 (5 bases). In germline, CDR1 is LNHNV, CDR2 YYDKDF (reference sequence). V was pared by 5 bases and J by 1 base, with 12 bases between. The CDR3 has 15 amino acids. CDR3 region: CATSGGATSNQPQHF. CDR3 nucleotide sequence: TGTGCCACCAGCGGAGGGGCCACAAGCAATCAGCCCCAGCATTTT.

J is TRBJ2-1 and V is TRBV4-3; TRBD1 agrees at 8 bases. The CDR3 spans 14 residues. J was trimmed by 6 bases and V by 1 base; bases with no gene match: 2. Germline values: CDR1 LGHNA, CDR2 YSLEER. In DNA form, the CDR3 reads TGCGCCAGCAGCCAAGCGGACAGGGCCAATGAGCAGTTCTTC. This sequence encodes CASSQADRANEQFF.

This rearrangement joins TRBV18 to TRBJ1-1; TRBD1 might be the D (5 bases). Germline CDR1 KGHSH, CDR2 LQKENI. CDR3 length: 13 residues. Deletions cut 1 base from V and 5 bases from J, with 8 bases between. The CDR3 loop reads CASSPRGITEAFF. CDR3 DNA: TGTGCCAGCTCACCACGGGGGATTACTGAAGCTTTCTTT.

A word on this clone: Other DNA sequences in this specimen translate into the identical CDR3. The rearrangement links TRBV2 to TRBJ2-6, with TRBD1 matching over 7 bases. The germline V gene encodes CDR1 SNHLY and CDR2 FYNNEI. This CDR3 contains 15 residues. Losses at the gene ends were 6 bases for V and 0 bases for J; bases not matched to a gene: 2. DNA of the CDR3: TGTGCCAGCAGCAACAGGGGCTCTGGGGCCAACGTCCTGACTTTC. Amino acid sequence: CASSNRGSGANVLTF.

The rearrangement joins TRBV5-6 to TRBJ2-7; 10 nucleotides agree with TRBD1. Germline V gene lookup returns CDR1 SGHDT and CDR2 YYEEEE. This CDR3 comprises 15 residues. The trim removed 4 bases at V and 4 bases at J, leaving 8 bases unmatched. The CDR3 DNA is TGTGCCAGCAGCGCCGGGACAGGGGCGTTGTACGAGCAGTACTTC. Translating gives CASSAGTGALYEQYF.

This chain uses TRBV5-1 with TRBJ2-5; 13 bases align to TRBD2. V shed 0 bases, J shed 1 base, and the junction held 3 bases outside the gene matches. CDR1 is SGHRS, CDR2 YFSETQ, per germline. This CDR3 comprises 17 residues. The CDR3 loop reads CASSLAGTSGAQETQYF. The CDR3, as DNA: TGCGCCAGCAGCTTGGCGGGGACTAGCGGGGCCCAAGAGACCCAGTACTTC.

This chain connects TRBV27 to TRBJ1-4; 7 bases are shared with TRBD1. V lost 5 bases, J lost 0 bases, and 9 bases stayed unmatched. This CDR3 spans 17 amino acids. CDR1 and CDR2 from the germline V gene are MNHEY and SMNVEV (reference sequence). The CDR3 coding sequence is TGTGCCAGCAGTCCCCAGGGGGTCGGGGCAACTAATGAAAAACTGTTTTTT. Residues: CASSPQGVGATNEKLFF.

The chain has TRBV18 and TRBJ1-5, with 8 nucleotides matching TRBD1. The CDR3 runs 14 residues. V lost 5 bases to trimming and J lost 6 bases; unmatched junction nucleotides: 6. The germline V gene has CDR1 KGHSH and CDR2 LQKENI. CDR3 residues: CASSLTGAAQPQHF. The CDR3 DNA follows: TGTGCCAGCTCATTGACAGGGGCGGCTCAGCCCCAGCATTTT.

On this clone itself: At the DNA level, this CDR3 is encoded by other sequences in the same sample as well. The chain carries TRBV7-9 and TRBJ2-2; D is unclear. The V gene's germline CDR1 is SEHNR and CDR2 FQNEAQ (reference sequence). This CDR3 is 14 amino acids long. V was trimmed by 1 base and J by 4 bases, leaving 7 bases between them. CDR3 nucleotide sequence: TGTGCCAGCAGCTTAGGGGCCGCCACCGGGGAGCTGTTTTTT. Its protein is CASSLGAATGELFF. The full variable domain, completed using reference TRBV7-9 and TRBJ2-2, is DTGVSQNPRHKITKRGQNVTFRCDPISEHNRLYWYRQTLGQGPEFLTYFQNEAQLEKSRLLSDRFSAERPKGSFSTLEIQRTEQGDSAMYLCASSLGAATGELFFGEGSRLTVL.

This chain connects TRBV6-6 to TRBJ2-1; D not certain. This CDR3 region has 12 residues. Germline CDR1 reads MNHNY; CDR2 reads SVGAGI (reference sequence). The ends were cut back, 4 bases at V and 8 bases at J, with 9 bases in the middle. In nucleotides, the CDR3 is TGTGCCAGCAGTTTTGGCGGCGATGAGCAGTTCTTC. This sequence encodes CASSFGGDEQFF.

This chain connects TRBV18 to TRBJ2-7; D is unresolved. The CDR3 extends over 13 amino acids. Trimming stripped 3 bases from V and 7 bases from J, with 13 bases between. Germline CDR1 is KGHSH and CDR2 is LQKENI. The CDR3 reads CASSPGQAREQYF. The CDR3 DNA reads TGTGCCAGCTCACCCGGTCAGGCGAGGGAGCAGTACTTC.

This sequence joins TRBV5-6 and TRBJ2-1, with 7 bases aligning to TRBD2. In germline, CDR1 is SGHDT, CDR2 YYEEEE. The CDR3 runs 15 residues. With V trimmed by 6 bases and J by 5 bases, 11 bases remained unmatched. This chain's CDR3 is CASTPGLAENNEQFF. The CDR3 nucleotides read TGTGCCAGCACACCAGGGCTAGCGGAAAACAATGAGCAGTTCTTC.

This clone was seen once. The DNA for the CDR3 is TGTGCCAGCAGTTACTACCTTCGGGAGACCCAGTACTTC. Encoded protein: CASSYYLRETQYF. The chain couples TRBV2 to TRBJ2-5; D remains ambiguous. V lost 5 bases to trimming and J lost 5 bases, with 12 bases between them. The CDR3 contains 13 residues. Germline CDR1 and CDR2: SNHLY and FYNNEI. Combining the CDR3 with reference TRBV2 and TRBJ2-5 gives the whole variable domain EPEVTQTPSHQVTQMGQEVILRCVPISNHLYFYWYRQILGQKVEFLVSFYNNEISEKSEIFDDQFSVERPDGSNFTLKIRSTKLEDSAMYFCASSYYLRETQYFGPGTRLLVL.

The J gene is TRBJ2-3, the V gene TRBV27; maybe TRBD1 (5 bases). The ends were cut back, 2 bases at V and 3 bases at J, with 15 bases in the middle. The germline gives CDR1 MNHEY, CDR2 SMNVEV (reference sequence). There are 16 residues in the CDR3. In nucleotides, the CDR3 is TGTGCCAGCAGTTTAAGGACACCCTCTTTGACAGATACGCAGTATTTT. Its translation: CASSLRTPSLTDTQYF.

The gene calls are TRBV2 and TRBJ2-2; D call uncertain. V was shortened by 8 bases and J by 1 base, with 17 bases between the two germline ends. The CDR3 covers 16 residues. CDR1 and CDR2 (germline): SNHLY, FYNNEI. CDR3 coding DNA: TGTGCCAGCGAACCCCGGGCCCGGCAGAACACCGGGGAGCTGTTTTTT. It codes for CASEPRARQNTGELFF.

The CDR3 region is CASSGGGLETQYF. The CDR3 coding sequence is TGTGCCAGCAGCGGAGGGGGGTTGGAGACCCAGTACTTC. The chain uses TRBV7-3 and TRBJ2-5; perhaps D is TRBD1 or TRBD2 (6 bases each). The germline CDR1 and CDR2 sequences are SGHTA and FQGTGA. The CDR3 consists of 13 residues. V was clipped by 5 bases and J by 5 bases, with 12 bases between them. The full variable domain, with the rest looked up from reference TRBV7-3 and TRBJ2-5, is GAGVSQTPSNKVTEKGKYVELRCDPISGHTALYWYRQSLGQGPEFLIYFQGTGAADDSGLPNDRFFAVRPEGSVSTLKIQRTERGDSAVYLCASSGGGLETQYFGPGTRLLVL.

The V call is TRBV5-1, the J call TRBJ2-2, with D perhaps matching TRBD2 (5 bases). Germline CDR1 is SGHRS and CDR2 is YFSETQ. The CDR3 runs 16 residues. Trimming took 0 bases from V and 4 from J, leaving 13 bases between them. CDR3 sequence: CASSLGGRPGTGELFF. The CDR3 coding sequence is TGCGCCAGCAGCTTGGGAGGGCGCCCGGGCACCGGGGAGCTGTTTTTT.

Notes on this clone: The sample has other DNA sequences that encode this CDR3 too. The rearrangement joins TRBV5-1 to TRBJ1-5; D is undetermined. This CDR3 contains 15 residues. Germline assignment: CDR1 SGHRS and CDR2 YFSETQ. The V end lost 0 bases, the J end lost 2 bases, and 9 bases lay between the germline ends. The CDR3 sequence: CASSLGPEGNQPQHF. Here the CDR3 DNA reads TGCGCCAGCAGCTTGGGGCCGGAAGGCAATCAGCCCCAGCATTTT.